Below, 2 T cell receptor beta chains from the same sample are listed, as sequenced in a study of shared clonotypes between healthy human individuals. Sequencing used immunoSEQ multiplex PCR; TCRdb keeps in-frame clones, though not all of them. The sample has some 320,000 clones; more than 75% are singletons. Material for sequencing was memory CD8+ T cells sorted from blood. Documented subset: CD45RO+ cells pooled with CCR7-negative TemRA cells. The receptor source for this set is a man aged 18 to 30 in good health.

This clone was observed a single time. The genes are TRBV13 and TRBJ2-5; D tentatively fits TRBD1 or TRBD2 (5 bases each). Germline V gene lookup returns CDR1 PRHDT and CDR2 FYEKMQ (reference sequence). The V end lost 3 bases, the J end lost 3 bases, and 14 bases lay between the germline ends. The CDR3 extends over 15 amino acids. Here the CDR3 DNA reads TGTGCCAGCAGCTTCGGGGCTAGGGTTGAAGAGACCCAGTACTTC. Its protein product is CASSFGARVEETQYF. Using reference TRBV13 and TRBJ2-5 for the parts outside the CDR3, the full variable domain is AAGVIQSPRHLIKEKRETATLKCYPIPRHDTVYWYQQGPGQDPQFLISFYEKMQSDKGSIPDRFSAQQFSDYHSELNMSSLELGDSALYFCASSFGARVEETQYFGPGTRLLVL.

Worth noting for this clone: Other DNA sequences in the sample encode the same CDR3. The chain carries TRBV4-1 and TRBJ1-3; D is uncertain. Trimming shortened V by 1 base and J by 0 bases, and 7 bases separated the two germline ends. The CDR3 is 15 residues long. The germline CDR1 and CDR2 sequences are MGHRA and YSYEKL. DNA for the CDR3: TGCGCCAGCAGCCAAGGACCTGGCTCTGGAAACACCATATATTTT. It yields the protein CASSQGPGSGNTIYF.